This T cell receptor beta chain emerged from a study of read filtering for tumor transcriptome and immune sequencing. In the study overall: TCR-mapped reads were about 4.05 to 10.27 million with IR-seq versus roughly 85 to 1,400 with RNA-seq.

There are many counts of this clonotype. Its antigen remains unidentified. Germline lookup yields CDR1 LNHDA and CDR2 SQIVND (reference sequence). The CDR3 runs to 16 residues. V lost 6 bases, J lost 2 bases, and 9 bases stayed unmatched. At the time of active disease, bone marrow was collected from every patient. Study conclusions and caveats: Compared with RNA-seq, IR-seq gave much higher clonotype depth and reliability. IR-seq and RNA-seq agreed better without single-read clonotypes.

This library used roughly 400 ng RNA and molecular barcoded adaptors spanning alpha/delta and beta/gamma chains. A single record per CDR3 protein comes from TCRdb applying MiXCR to the reads. The table has fewer than 25,000 distinct CDR3 sequences, approximately 22% seen once; the top ten hold 45% to 50%. The sequence derives from a donor aged 40 or over with multiple myeloma. Input material: a population of CD138-negative cells sorted from bone marrow. The chain links TRBV19 to TRBJ1-5; 8 nucleotides agree with TRBD1. In nucleotides, the CDR3 is TGTGCCAGTAGAACAGGGGGTGACTATCGCAATCAGCCCCAGCATTTT. Its protein product is CASRTGGDYRNQPQHF.